Listed below are T cell receptor beta chains from one sample, sequenced in a study of blood T cell repertoires in COVID-19. Using immunoSEQ multiplex PCR, the repertoire was profiled, and TCRdb retains in-frame clones only, with some absent. This sample carries around 100,000 clones, roughly 81% of them seen once, and the ten largest clones take around 2%. Sequenced material: peripheral blood. The source of these receptors is a human donor in a cohort sampled during active COVID-19. Each CDR3 is given with its conserved first and last residue. Each record gives: J gene, D gene, V gene, clone size, CDR3 DNA, CDR3 protein. D genes are given only for firm matches. Only some rows state a clone size, as once, few, many or a class for expanded clones.

>TRBJ2-2|-|TRBV28|few
TGTGCCAGCAGCACCGGGACGCGGGGCGGGGAGCTGTTTTTT
CASSTGTRGGELFF
>TRBJ1-1|-|TRBV20-1|-
TGCAGTGCTAGATTAGTCACTGAAGCTTTCTTT
CSARLVTEAFF
>TRBJ2-1|TRBD2|TRBV5-1|-
TGCGCCAGCAGCTCACTAGCGGGAGGATTCAACGGGGCATACAATGAGCAGTTCTTC
CASSSLAGGFNGAYNEQFF
>TRBJ2-3|TRBD1|TRBV5-6|-
TGTGCCAGCAGCTTGGTGGGACAGGGGGCTACAGATACGCAGTATTTT
CASSLVGQGATDTQYF
>TRBJ2-5|TRBD1|TRBV2|-
TGTGCCAGCAGTGAAAGGACAGGGTACGAGACCCAGTACTTC
CASSERTGYETQYF
>TRBJ1-3|TRBD1|TRBV30|-
TGTGCCTGGAGCGGGACAGGGTTTGGAGGAAACACCATATATTTT
CAWSGTGFGGNTIYF
>TRBJ2-5|TRBD2|TRBV27|-
TGTGCCAGCAGTTTTGGGAGGGTGGTAGGAGAGACCCAGTACTTC
CASSFGRVVGETQYF
>TRBJ2-3|TRBD2|TRBV5-1|-
TGCGCCAGCAAGGTGGCTAGCGGGGGTGATACGCAGTATTTT
CASKVASGGDTQYF
>TRBJ2-5|TRBD2|TRBV10-3|-
TGTGCCATCAGTGCCAGCGGGGACCAAGAGACCCAGTACTTC
CAISASGDQETQYF
>TRBJ2-7|-|TRBV6-6|-
TGTGCCAGCAGTTACTCTGCAGGAATCGACTACGAGCAGTACTTC
CASSYSAGIDYEQYF
>TRBJ2-7|TRBD2|TRBV2|-
TGTGCCAGCAAACCCGGGACTAGCGGGTACGAGCAGTACTTC
CASKPGTSGYEQYF
>TRBJ1-4|TRBD1|TRBV4-1|-
TGCGCCAGCAGCCCCAGACAGGGGGGGGATGAAAAACTGTTTTTT
CASSPRQGGDEKLFF
>TRBJ2-5|TRBD2|TRBV6-5|-
TGTGCCACCCGGACTAGCGGGGGGATACAAGAGACCCAGTACTTC
CATRTSGGIQETQYF
>TRBJ2-2|-|TRBV6-5|once
TGTGCCGGAGAGAACGCGAACACCGGGGAGCTGTTTTTT
CAGENANTGELFF
>TRBJ2-3|-|TRBV2|-
TGTGCCAGCAGGGTTGGTCAGGCAAGCACAGATACGCAGTATTTT
CASRVGQASTDTQYF
>TRBJ1-5|-|TRBV3-1/TRBV3-2|-
TGTGCCAGCAGCCAAGATCTTTTAGATCCGGCCCAGCATTTT
CASSQDLLDPAQHF
>TRBJ1-5|-|TRBV19|-
TGTGCCAGTAATCGGTCGGCGAGACAGGCCAATCAGCCCCAGCATTTT
CASNRSARQANQPQHF
>TRBJ2-5|TRBD1|TRBV29-1|-
TGCAGCGTTGAAGAGGACAGGTTTCTCCAAGAGACCCAGTACTTC
CSVEEDRFLQETQYF
>TRBJ1-1|TRBD1|TRBV18|-
TGTGCCAGCTCACCGCAAAGGGGGCGGGGAGAACACTCTGAAGCTTTCTTT
CASSPQRGRGEHSEAFF
>TRBJ1-5|-|TRBV18|-
TGTGCCAGCACAGAGTCTAACAATCAGCCCCAGCATTTT
CASTESNNQPQHF
>TRBJ2-7|-|TRBV18|-
TGTGCCAGCTCACCGAGGCAGAGCTCCTACGAGCAGTACTTC
CASSPRQSSYEQYF
>TRBJ2-2|TRBD1|TRBV12-3/TRBV12-4|-
TGTGCCAGCAGTCGACAGGGTACTGGGGAGCTGTTTTTT
CASSRQGTGELFF
>TRBJ2-1|TRBD1|TRBV5-1|-
TGCGCCAGCAGCATACGACAGGGGGCGGGTTACAATGAGCAGTTCTTC
CASSIRQGAGYNEQFF
>TRBJ2-3|TRBD2|TRBV27|-
TGTGCCAGCAGTTTAATGGCAGATCCGGGAGGGCAGTATTTT
CASSLMADPGGQYF
>TRBJ2-5|-|TRBV9|-
TGTGCCAGCGGGAGGACGGGGACGGAGCAAGAGACCCAGTACTTC
CASGRTGTEQETQYF
>TRBJ2-1|-|TRBV10-3|-
TGTGCCATCAGTGAGTCGTCAGGGTACGGTGAGCAGTTCTTC
CAISESSGYGEQFF
>TRBJ2-7|TRBD2|TRBV9|-
TGTGCCAGCAGCGTAAACGGGAGGTTCACCGAGCAGTACTTC
CASSVNGRFTEQYF
>TRBJ2-1|-|TRBV5-1|-
TGCGCCAGCAGCCCAGGGAATAGCGGTTACAATGAGCAGTTCTTC
CASSPGNSGYNEQFF
>TRBJ2-5|TRBD1|TRBV7-2|-
TGTGCCAGCAGCTTTTCTACAGGGGGAGAGACCCAGTACTTC
CASSFSTGGETQYF
>TRBJ1-1|-|TRBV5-1|-
TGCGCCAGCAGCTTAAGTGATCCGGGCACTGAAGCTTTCTTT
CASSLSDPGTEAFF
>TRBJ1-6|-|TRBV6-4|-
TGTGCCAGCAGCCAGGTACAGAATTCACCCCTCCACTTT
CASSQVQNSPLHF
>TRBJ2-7|TRBD1|TRBV5-5|-
TGTGCCAGCAGCCCGAACCCCGGGACAGGCCTCTACGAGCAGTACTTC
CASSPNPGTGLYEQYF
>TRBJ1-1|-|TRBV15|-
TGTGCCACCAGCCCCTTTTTAGGCGGGAACACTGAAGCTTTCTTT
CATSPFLGGNTEAFF
>TRBJ1-1|TRBD1|TRBV19|once
TGTGCCAGCCTAACCGGGACAGTTAACACTGAAGCTTTCTTT
CASLTGTVNTEAFF
>TRBJ2-5|-|TRBV3-1/TRBV3-2|-
TGTGCCAGCAGCCCCGTTTGGGGTGGAGGTGAGACCCAGTACTTC
CASSPVWGGGETQYF
>TRBJ1-1|TRBD1|TRBV2|-
TGTGCCGGACAGGGGGACACTGAAGCTTTCTTT
CAGQGDTEAFF
>TRBJ2-2|-|TRBV4-1|-
TGCGCCAGCAGCCACACAGGGCCCGCCGGGGAGCTGTTTTTT
CASSHTGPAGELFF
>TRBJ1-4|TRBD1|TRBV29-1|-
TGCAGCGTTCCGGGACAGGGGGGTGAAAAACTGTTTTTT
CSVPGQGGEKLFF
>TRBJ1-2|-|TRBV3-1/TRBV3-2|-
TGTGCCAGCAGCCTAACAGGCGTACATGGCTACACCTTC
CASSLTGVHGYTF
>TRBJ2-3|-|TRBV5-4|-
TGTGCCAGCAGCAAAAGAATGGGTGGGGGCCTCACAGATACGCAGTATTTT
CASSKRMGGGLTDTQYF